The source of this T cell receptor (beta chain) is a study of blood T cell repertoires in COVID-19. The CDR3 totals 11 residues. Germline CDR1 and CDR2: SQVTM and ANQGSEA. Trimming removed 5 bases at V and 10 bases at J, with 12 bases between. This clone appeared a single time. How the authors handled the data: Amplification from reference gene primers served as the basis for estimated nucleated cell counts. Sequencing used immunoSEQ multiplex PCR; TCRdb keeps in-frame clones, though not all of them. That table gives V, J and clone size, and the DNA gave D and trimming. Of 430,000 or so clones listed, more than 70% are singletons. Researchers sorted participants into cohorts using their self-reported clinical history. In the 2 weeks before study entry, exposed participants met a COVID-19 case, which was PCR-confirmed or clinician-diagnosed.

The chain recombines TRBV29-1 with TRBJ1-3, with D perhaps TRBD1 (6 bases). Sequenced: PBMCs or T cells enriched from blood (not recorded which). This TCR was recovered from a young woman who had been exposed to COVID-19. The CDR3 loop is CSVQTQGTIYF. The DNA of the CDR3 is TGCAGCGTTCAAACTCAGGGGACCATATATTTT.